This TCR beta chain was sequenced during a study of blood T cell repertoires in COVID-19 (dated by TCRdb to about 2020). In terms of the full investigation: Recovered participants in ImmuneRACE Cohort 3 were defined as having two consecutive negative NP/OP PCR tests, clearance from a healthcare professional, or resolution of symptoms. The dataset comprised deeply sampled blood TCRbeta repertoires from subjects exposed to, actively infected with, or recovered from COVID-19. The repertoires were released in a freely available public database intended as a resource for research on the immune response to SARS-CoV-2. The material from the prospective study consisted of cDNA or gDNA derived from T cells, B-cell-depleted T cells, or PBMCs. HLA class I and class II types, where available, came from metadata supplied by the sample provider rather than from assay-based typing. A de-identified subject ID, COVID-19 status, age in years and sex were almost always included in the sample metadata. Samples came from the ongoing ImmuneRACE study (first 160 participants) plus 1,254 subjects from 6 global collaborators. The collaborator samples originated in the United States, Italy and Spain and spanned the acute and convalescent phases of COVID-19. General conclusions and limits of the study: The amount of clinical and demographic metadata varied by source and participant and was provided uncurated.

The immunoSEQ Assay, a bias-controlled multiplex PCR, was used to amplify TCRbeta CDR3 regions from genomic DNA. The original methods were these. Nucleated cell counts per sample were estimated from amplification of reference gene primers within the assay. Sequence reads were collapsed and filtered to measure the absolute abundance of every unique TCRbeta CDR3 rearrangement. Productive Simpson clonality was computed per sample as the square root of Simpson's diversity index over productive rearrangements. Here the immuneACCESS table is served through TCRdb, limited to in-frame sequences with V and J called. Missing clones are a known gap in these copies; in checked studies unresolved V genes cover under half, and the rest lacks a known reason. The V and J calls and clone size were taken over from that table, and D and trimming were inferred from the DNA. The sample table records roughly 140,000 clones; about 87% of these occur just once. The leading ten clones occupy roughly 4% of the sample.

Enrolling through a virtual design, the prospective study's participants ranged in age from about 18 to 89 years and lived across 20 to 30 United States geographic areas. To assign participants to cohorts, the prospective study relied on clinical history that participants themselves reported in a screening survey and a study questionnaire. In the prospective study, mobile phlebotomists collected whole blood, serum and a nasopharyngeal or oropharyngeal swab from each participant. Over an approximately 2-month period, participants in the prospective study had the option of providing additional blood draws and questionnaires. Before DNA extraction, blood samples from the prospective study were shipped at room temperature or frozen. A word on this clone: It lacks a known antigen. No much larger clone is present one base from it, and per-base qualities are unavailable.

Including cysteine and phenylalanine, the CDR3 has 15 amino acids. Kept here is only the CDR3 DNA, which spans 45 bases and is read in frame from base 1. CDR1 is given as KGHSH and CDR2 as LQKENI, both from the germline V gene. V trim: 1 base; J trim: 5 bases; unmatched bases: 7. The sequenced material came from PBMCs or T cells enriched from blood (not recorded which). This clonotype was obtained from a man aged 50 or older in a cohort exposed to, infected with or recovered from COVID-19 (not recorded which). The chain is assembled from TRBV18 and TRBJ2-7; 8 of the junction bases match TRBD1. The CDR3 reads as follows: CASSPLQDRDHEQYF. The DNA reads TGTGCCAGCTCACCACTACAGGACAGGGACCACGAGCAGTACTTC. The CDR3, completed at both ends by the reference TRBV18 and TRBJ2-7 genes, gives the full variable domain NAGVMQNPRHLVRRRGQEARLRCSPMKGHSHVYWYRQLPEEGLKFMVYLQKENIIDESGMPKERFSAEFPKEGPSILRIQQVVRGDSAAYFCASSPLQDRDHEQYFGPGTRLTVT.